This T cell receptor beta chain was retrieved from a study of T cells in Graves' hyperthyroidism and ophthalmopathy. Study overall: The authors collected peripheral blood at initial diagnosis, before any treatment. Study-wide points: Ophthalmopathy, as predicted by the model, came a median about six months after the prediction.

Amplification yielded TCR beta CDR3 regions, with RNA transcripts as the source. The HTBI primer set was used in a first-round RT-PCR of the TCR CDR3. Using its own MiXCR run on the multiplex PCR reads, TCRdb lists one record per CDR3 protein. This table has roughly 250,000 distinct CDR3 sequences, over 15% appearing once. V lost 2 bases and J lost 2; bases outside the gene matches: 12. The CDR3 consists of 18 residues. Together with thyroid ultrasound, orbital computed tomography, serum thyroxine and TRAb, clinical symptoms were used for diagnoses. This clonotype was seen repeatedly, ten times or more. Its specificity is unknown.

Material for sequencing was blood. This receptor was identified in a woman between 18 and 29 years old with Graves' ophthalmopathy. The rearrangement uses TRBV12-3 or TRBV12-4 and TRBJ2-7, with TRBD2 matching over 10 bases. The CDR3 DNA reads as TGTGCCAGCAGTTTATTGGGGTCACCAAGCGGGAGGGCCTACGAGCAGTACTTC. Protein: CASSLLGSPSGRAYEQYF.